One and the same sample provided the 30 T cell receptor beta chains below, sequenced in a study of CDR3 diversity in severe acne. From the PCR reads, TCRdb called clonotypes with MiXCR, one entry per CDR3 protein. The sample carries some 90,000 distinct CDR3 sequences, around 50% recorded once. The sample taken for sequencing was blood. These receptors all stem from a male donor with severe acne vulgaris.

The V call is TRBV12-3 or TRBV12-4, the J call TRBJ2-5; a weak D match, TRBD1 (5 bases). V was shortened by 8 bases and J by 9 bases, with 16 bases between the two germline ends. The CDR3 extends over 12 amino acids. DNA for the CDR3: TGTGCCAGCGTTAAGGGGAATCAGCCCCAGTACTTC. The encoded protein is CASVKGNQPQYF.

Many counts were recorded for this clonotype. The V gene is TRBV20-1, the J gene TRBJ2-7; D might be TRBD2 (5 bases). The V end was cut by 0 bases, the J end by 2 bases, with 14 bases between. From germline, CDR1 is DFQATT and CDR2 SNEGSKA (reference sequence). This CDR3 spans 15 amino acids. CDR3 protein: CSARDPNSGTYEQYF. The CDR3 region has the DNA TGCAGTGCTAGAGACCCAAATTCCGGGACCTACGAGCAGTACTTC.

J is TRBJ1-2 and V is TRBV29-1; D is possibly TRBD1 (5 bases). V was cut by 3 bases and J by 3 bases, with 11 bases left in between. In germline, CDR1 is SQVTM, CDR2 ANQGSEA. This CDR3 is built from 13 residues. DNA for the CDR3: TGCAGCGTTGATGGGGGGTTTGACTATGGCTACACCTTC. It translates to CSVDGGFDYGYTF.

Comment on this clonotype: One end of the junction does not line up with germline, which may come from a read error. The chain carries TRBV10-1 and TRBJ1-1, with D unresolved. CDR1 is WNHNN and CDR2 is SYGVQD in the germline V gene (reference sequence). This CDR3 contains 10 residues. In DNA form, the CDR3 reads TGTGCCTGGGCAGACACTGAAGCTTTCTTT. This gives the protein CAWADTEAFF.

Notes on this clonotype: One end of the junction is discordant with germline, which a read error may explain. This CDR3 reads CACRTSGRVYEQYF. The CDR3 DNA reads as TGTGCCTGCAGGACGAGTGGGCGGGTCTACGAGCAGTACTTC. The chain joins TRBV28 to TRBJ2-7; D perhaps matches TRBD2 (5 bases). From germline, CDR1 is MDHEN and CDR2 SYDVKM. The length of the CDR3 is 14 residues.

This chain joins TRBV6-2 or TRBV6-3 and TRBJ2-3; 7 positions agree with TRBD2. Germline V gene lookup returns CDR1 MNHEY and CDR2 SVGEGT. Germline trimming cut 5 bases from V and 4 bases from J; bases unmatched to any gene: 6. The CDR3 is 14 amino acids. The CDR3 loop is CASSRGREADTQYF. The CDR3 nucleotides read TGTGCCAGCAGTCGTGGGAGGGAGGCAGATACGCAGTATTTT.

This chain links TRBV2 with TRBJ1-6; 8 bases align to TRBD1. The CDR3 has 16 amino acids. Germline assignment: CDR1 SNHLY and CDR2 FYNNEI. J lost 8 bases, V lost 3 bases, and 9 bases had no gene match. CDR3 nucleotide sequence: TGTGCCAGCAGTGATTCCTGGACAGGGTTGGATTCACCCCTCCACTTT. This codes for CASSDSWTGLDSPLHF.

The gene calls are TRBV6-5 and TRBJ2-2; D might be TRBD2 (6 bases). The CDR3 covers 13 residues. CDR1 MNHEY and CDR2 SVGAGI come from the germline V gene. V was clipped by 11 bases and J by 6 bases, with 16 bases between them. The CDR3 coding sequence is TGTGCCTGTGCGACGGGGGTGCCCGGGGAGCTGTTTTTT. It yields the protein CACATGVPGELFF.

The chain has TRBV5-4 and TRBJ2-7; TRBD1 agrees at 10 bases. The CDR3 has 15 residues. Germline assignment: CDR1 SGHNT and CDR2 YYREEE (reference sequence). The V gene end was trimmed by 4 bases and the J gene end by 2 bases; junction bases not matched to a gene: 6. The CDR3 sequence is CASSHSGTGAYEQYF. The DNA of the CDR3 is TGTGCCAGCAGCCACTCCGGGACAGGGGCCTACGAGCAGTACTTC.

This clonotype came up many times. The rearrangement joins TRBV3-1 to TRBJ2-2; D unresolved. Germline V gene data show CDR1 as LGHDT and CDR2 as YNNKEL (reference sequence). V was pared by 9 bases and J by 6 bases, with 8 bases between. CDR3 length equals 11 residues. The CDR3 DNA is TGTGCCAGTACCGGAGCCGGGGAGCTGTTTTTT. This encodes CASTGAGELFF.

By share, this clonotype ranks as medium-sized (0.01 to 0.1%). This chain joins TRBV6-4 and TRBJ2-2; D gene uncertain. Per germline, CDR1 MRHNA and CDR2 SNTAGT. Deletions cut 5 bases from V and 2 bases from J, with 6 bases between. The CDR3 loop spans 13 amino acids. In DNA form, the CDR3 reads TGTGCCAGCAGTTCCGACAACACCGGGGAGCTGTTTTTT. This translates into CASSSDNTGELFF.

V and J are TRBV15 and TRBJ1-1; D ambiguous. The V end lost 5 bases, the J end lost 11 bases, and 21 bases lay between the germline ends. The CDR3 contains 14 residues. The germline V gene has CDR1 LNHNV and CDR2 YYDKDF (reference sequence). The CDR3, as DNA: TGTGCCACCAGCGGGGTTACCGGGCCCCTCCTGGCTTTCTTT. Its protein is CATSGVTGPLLAFF. The variable domain in full, with the rest retrieved from reference TRBV15 and TRBJ1-1, is DAMVIQNPRYQVTQFGKPVTLSCSQTLNHNVMYWYQQKSSQAPKLLFHYYDKDFNNEADTPDNFQSRRPNTSFCFLDIRSPGLGDTAMYLCATSGVTGPLLAFFGQGTRLTVV.

Points on this clonotype: This may be a read error: a much more frequent sequence differs by one nucleotide. J is TRBJ1-2 and V is TRBV7-9; TRBD1 agrees at 7 bases. The CDR3 is 14 residues long. Germline V gives CDR1 SEHNR, CDR2 FQNEAQ (reference sequence). This CDR3 is CASSPGQSNSGYTF. The CDR3 DNA sequence: TGTGCCAGCAGCCCGGGACAGTCTAACTCTGGCTACACCTTC.

This clonotype has a handful of counts. This sequence joins TRBV18 and TRBJ2-5; a possible D gene is TRBD1 (6 bases). The germline gives CDR1 KGHSH, CDR2 LQKENI. The CDR3 is made up of 15 amino acids. Trimming stripped 4 bases from V and 5 bases from J, with 17 bases between. Written as DNA, the CDR3 is TGTGCCAGCTCACTATACAGACAGGCCAGGGAGACCCAGTACTTC. It translates to CASSLYRQARETQYF.

The rearrangement joins TRBV20-1 to TRBJ2-5, with 9 bases that match TRBD1. Germline loops: CDR1 DFQATT, CDR2 SNEGSKA (reference sequence). The CDR3 spans 15 residues. J lost 4 bases, V lost 5 bases, and 11 bases had no gene match. The CDR3 coding sequence is TGCAGTGCTCGGAAGACGGGGACAGGGATAGAGACCCAGTACTTC. The encoded protein is CSARKTGTGIETQYF.

This clonotype is deemed medium-sized. V usage is TRBV24-1 and J usage is TRBJ2-3, with D tentatively TRBD1 or TRBD2 (5 bases each). Per the germline V gene, CDR1 is KGHDR and CDR2 is SFDVKD. The ends were cut back, 3 bases at V and 5 bases at J, with 14 bases in the middle. This CDR3 has 15 residues. The CDR3 is CATSDLPGTIDTQYF. The CDR3 DNA reads as TGTGCCACCAGTGATCTCCCTGGGACGATAGATACGCAGTATTTT.

This chain uses TRBV4-3 with TRBJ2-7; 7 nucleotides match TRBD2. Losses at the gene ends were 0 bases for V and 0 bases for J; bases not matched to a gene: 5. CDR3 size: 16 residues. The germline CDR1 and CDR2 sequences are LGHNA and YSLEER. In DNA, the CDR3 is TGCGCCAGCAGCCAAGAGTGGGACTACAACTCCTACGAGCAGTACTTC. Translating gives CASSQEWDYNSYEQYF.

A few counts support this clonotype. With a much larger clone just one base away, this may be a read error. The chain employs TRBV7-2 and TRBJ2-3; D is unresolved. The CDR3 is 12 amino acids. Germline V gene lookup returns CDR1 SGHTA and CDR2 FQGNSA. CDR3 sequence (DNA): TGTGCCGGCAGCCCGTGGGCAGATACGCAGTATTTT. It codes for CAGSPWADTQYF.

Remarks on this clonotype: The missing conserved phenylalanine or tryptophan at the end of this CDR3 makes a read error likely. It is unclear where the CDR3 begins or ends on the DNA, so no DNA is shown, and the CDR3 is as TCRdb lists it. Here the CDR3 reads CASIGYTRRS. The rearrangement uses TRBV2 and TRBJ1-3. The CDR3 has 10 residues if both end residues are counted. Germline assignment: CDR1 SNHLY and CDR2 FYNNEI.

The DNA for the CDR3 is TGTGCCAGCAGCCAAGAAGCGACTAGCTCCTACAATGAGCAGTTCTTC. Translating it yields CASSQEATSSYNEQFF. This chain joins TRBV4-2 and TRBJ2-1; the D gene is possibly TRBD2 (6 bases). This CDR3 has 16 amino acids. Trimming left V 0 bases short and J 0 bases short, with 9 bases between. The V gene's germline CDR1 is LGHNA and CDR2 YNFKEQ.

The chain links TRBV19 to TRBJ1-1, with D unclear. Trimming took 3 bases from V and 1 from J, leaving 12 bases between them. This CDR3 is 15 amino acids long. CDR1 LNHDA and CDR2 SQIVND come from the germline V gene (reference sequence). CDR3 DNA sequence: TGTGCCAGTAGTATCGACCTCTGGACGAACACTGAAGCTTTCTTT. This sequence encodes CASSIDLWTNTEAFF.

This clonotype occurred a few times. This chain connects TRBV28 to TRBJ2-7, with 14 bases lining up with TRBD2. CDR3 size: 16 residues. The ends lost 6 bases at V and 6 bases at J; junction bases unmatched: 10. Germline V lookup: CDR1 MDHEN, CDR2 SYDVKM. The CDR3, as DNA: TGTGCCAGCAGGGGAGGGGGACTAGCGGGGGTCCGCGAGCAGTACTTC. Amino acids: CASRGGGLAGVREQYF.

V is TRBV25-1 and J is TRBJ1-5; D is ambiguous. Germline CDR1 and CDR2: MGHDK and SYGVNS. The V end was cut by 6 bases, the J end by 7 bases, with 13 bases between. The CDR3 runs to 13 residues. CDR3 sequence (DNA): TGTGCCAGCAGCCAGCTTGGGAGCCAGCCCCAGCATTTT. It specifies CASSQLGSQPQHF.

This clonotype has a count of ten or more. The rearrangement joins TRBV10-3 to TRBJ2-3; TRBD2 is a possible D gene (6 bases). Germline V lookup: CDR1 ENHRY, CDR2 SYGVKD. The V and J ends lost 5 bases and 0 bases respectively, with 18 bases between them. The CDR3 runs to 17 residues. CDR3 bases: TGTGCCATCAGTAATCAATTAGCGGTTTCTAGCACAGATACGCAGTATTTT. This translates into CAISNQLAVSSTDTQYF.

This clonotype appeared a single time. The chain joins TRBV5-8 to TRBJ2-4, with D possibly being TRBD1 (7 bases). With 4 bases removed from V and 4 bases from J, the gap between germline ends came to 12 bases. The CDR3 loop spans 14 amino acids. Germline V CDR1 and CDR2: SGHTS, YDEGEE. The CDR3, as DNA: TGTGCCAGCAGCCTGACAGGGAGGAAAAACATTCAGTACTTC. This translates into CASSLTGRKNIQYF.

This clonotype showed up just a few times. V is TRBV19 and J is TRBJ1-5, with TRBD1 matching 8 bases. The CDR3 is 15 amino acids. From germline, CDR1 is LNHDA and CDR2 SQIVND (reference sequence). The ends lost 7 bases at V and 2 bases at J; junction bases unmatched: 7. This CDR3 reads CASTDGQGGNQPQHF. CDR3 nucleotide sequence: TGTGCCAGTACCGACGGACAGGGAGGCAATCAGCCCCAGCATTTT.

This chain joins TRBV9 and TRBJ2-7, with 7 bases matching TRBD1. V lost 3 bases and J lost 2; bases outside the gene matches: 5. Germline V gives CDR1 SGDLS, CDR2 YYNGEE. The CDR3 length is 14 residues. This CDR3 is CASSAGGTAYEQYF. In DNA form, the CDR3 reads TGTGCCAGCAGCGCGGGTGGGACAGCCTACGAGCAGTACTTC.

At least ten counts were recorded for this clonotype. This chain joins TRBV12-3 or TRBV12-4 and TRBJ1-2; D perhaps matches TRBD1 (5 bases). CDR3 length equals 13 residues. Trimming stripped 10 bases from V and 0 bases from J, with 12 bases between. The chain's CDR3 is CAIRLRANYGYTF. The CDR3 DNA reads TGTGCCATCAGGCTCAGGGCTAACTATGGCTACACCTTC.

The chain joins TRBV29-1 to TRBJ1-2; TRBD1 might be the D (5 bases). CDR3 length: 11 residues. Germline V gene data show CDR1 as SQVTM and CDR2 as ANQGSEA. CDR3 in DNA: TGCAGGATCGGTGGGACCTATGGCTACACCTTC. Translated, it gives CRIGGTYGYTF.

This clonotype was seen a few times. This chain connects TRBV12-3 or TRBV12-4 to TRBJ2-3, with TRBD2 matching 14 bases. Unmatched junction bases numbered 2, after V lost 9 bases and J lost 3 bases. CDR3 size: 14 residues. CDR3 region: CASRTSGRTDTQYF. The CDR3 region has the DNA TGTGCCAGTCGGACTAGCGGGAGGACAGATACGCAGTATTTT.